The 32 T cell receptor beta chains below were found in one sample sequenced in a study of blood T cells in healthy people across ages. The second PCR ran roughly 7 to 11 cycles with a sample-barcoded 5' primer and J-beta primers. Using its own MiXCR run on the 5' RACE reads, TCRdb lists one record per CDR3 protein. The data hold around 1,500,000 distinct CDR3 sequences, with approximately 38% observed a single time. The sequencing sample was made of blood. The source of these receptors is a woman aged 18 to 35 in good health.

This clonotype came up a few times. The rearrangement joins TRBV6-2 or TRBV6-3 to TRBJ2-7; a weak D match, TRBD1 (6 bases). CDR3 length: 19 residues. V lost 6 bases to trimming and J lost 6 bases, with 33 bases between them. From germline, CDR1 is MNHEY and CDR2 SVGEGT. CDR3 coding DNA: TGTGCCAGCAGGGACGCTGGGGGCTCCCTTTCGGTACATCCACGCGAGCAGTACTTC. This encodes CASRDAGGSLSVHPREQYF.

For this clonotype: Since the CDR3 does not end with the conserved phenylalanine or tryptophan, this likely comes from a read error. The gene calls are TRBV20-1 and TRBJ2-3; 7 bases align to TRBD1. V dropped 6 bases and J dropped 2; count of bases not matched to a gene: 11. The germline V gene encodes CDR1 DFQATT and CDR2 SNEGSKA (reference sequence). CDR3 length: 15 amino acids. The chain's CDR3 is CSAYEGAVLTDTQYS. CDR3 bases: TGCAGTGCCTACGAGGGGGCCGTTCTCACAGATACGCAGTATTCT.

This clonotype was detected only a few times. This chain links TRBV11-2 with TRBJ2-1, with 7 positions matching TRBD1. V lost 3 bases and J lost 6; bases outside the gene matches: 2. This CDR3 contains 13 residues. Germline V gives CDR1 SGHAT, CDR2 FQNNGV. For the CDR3, the DNA is TGTGCCAGCAGCTTTGGGGACAGCAATGAGCAGTTCTTC. Amino acids: CASSFGDSNEQFF.

As regards this clonotype: One end of the junction does not line up with germline, which may come from a read error. The J gene is TRBJ2-7, the V gene TRBV20-1, with 9 bases fitting TRBD2. The germline gives CDR1 DFQATT, CDR2 SNEGSKA (reference sequence). This CDR3 contains 14 residues. The CDR3: CGARDLTSGYEQYF. The CDR3 DNA reads TGCGGTGCTAGAGACCTGACTAGCGGATACGAGCAGTACTTC.

This clonotype was seen a handful of times. V is TRBV27 and J is TRBJ1-2; D gene uncertain. The V gene's germline CDR1 is MNHEY and CDR2 SMNVEV (reference sequence). Trimming stripped 5 bases from V and 5 bases from J, with 18 bases between. The CDR3 extends over 15 amino acids. The CDR3 spells CASSKIPPGQYGYTF. DNA of the CDR3: TGTGCCAGCAGTAAGATCCCCCCGGGTCAGTATGGCTACACCTTC.

This rearrangement joins TRBV24-1 to TRBJ2-1, with 11 bases lining up with TRBD2. Trimming cost V 3 bases and J 6 bases; bases outside gene matches: 9. CDR1 and CDR2 from the germline V gene are KGHDR and SFDVKD. CDR3 size: 17 residues. Here the CDR3 reads CATSDRGTSGNRNEQFF. The CDR3 bases are TGTGCCACCAGTGATCGAGGGACTAGCGGAAACCGCAATGAGCAGTTCTTC.

The J gene is TRBJ2-1, the V gene TRBV29-1; 8 bases are a match to TRBD2. CDR1 SQVTM and CDR2 ANQGSEA come from the germline V gene. V gave up 4 bases and J gave up 1 base; unmatched junction bases: 15. This CDR3 contains 18 residues. CDR3 sequence (DNA): TGCAGCGTTGTCCGGGACCCCGGGACTAGGGCATCCTACAATGAGCAGTTCTTC. It yields the protein CSVVRDPGTRASYNEQFF.

The J gene is TRBJ2-5, the V gene TRBV20-1, with D perhaps given as TRBD1 or TRBD2 (5 bases each). Trimming pared 0 bases from V and 9 bases from J, leaving 20 bases between. The CDR3 covers 15 residues. The germline gives CDR1 DFQATT, CDR2 SNEGSKA (reference sequence). The CDR3 bases are TGCAGTGCTAGAGATCCGGTAGCGCCCGCACAGGCCCAGTACTTC. Its protein product is CSARDPVAPAQAQYF.

DNA for the CDR3: TGCGCCAGCAGCTTGAACCCGGGACAGGGGGCCAATGAGCAGTACTTC. Its translation is CASSLNPGQGANEQYF. This chain uses TRBV5-1 with TRBJ2-7; TRBD1 agrees at 12 bases. V lost 1 base and J lost 7; bases outside the gene matches: 9. The CDR3 is 16 residues long. Looked up from germline, CDR1 is SGHRS and CDR2 is YFSETQ.

This clonotype was counted a few times. In DNA form, the CDR3 reads TGTGCCAGCAGGGCCGGACTAGCGGGAAACAATGAGCAGTTCTTC. Its translation: CASRAGLAGNNEQFF. The rearrangement links TRBV6-1 to TRBJ2-1, with 12 bases that match TRBD2. V lost 6 bases and J lost 5; bases outside the gene matches: 5. This CDR3 contains 15 residues. Germline-derived CDR1 and CDR2 are MNHNS and SASEGT.

V is TRBV30 and J is TRBJ2-4; a weak D match, TRBD1 (6 bases). There are 17 residues in the CDR3. The V end lost 0 bases, the J end lost 0 bases, and 15 bases lay between the germline ends. CDR1 and CDR2 from the germline V gene are GTSNPN and SVGIG (reference sequence). The CDR3 region is CAWSVMGAVLAKNIQYF. CDR3 nucleotides: TGTGCCTGGAGTGTTATGGGGGCGGTCCTAGCCAAAAACATTCAGTACTTC.

On this clonotype itself: The junction shows a germline mismatch at one end, possibly a read error. The rearrangement links TRBV24-1 to TRBJ1-5, with no clear D. The CDR3 sequence is 15 residues long. Germline assignment: CDR1 KGHDR and CDR2 SFDVKD. As DNA, the CDR3 is TGTGCCACCCGTAAAGTGGTAGAGCGTTGTCAGCCCGAGCATTTT. It codes for CATRKVVERCQPEHF.

In its sample, this clonotype was seen once. The V and J genes are TRBV5-1 and TRBJ1-1; 8 positions match TRBD1. The CDR3 extends over 16 amino acids. Trimming took 1 base from V and 0 from J; bases not matched to a gene: 5. CDR1 and CDR2 (germline): SGHRS, YFSETQ. CDR3 sequence reads: CASSLRAGGLNTEAFF. The DNA for the CDR3 is TGCGCCAGCAGCTTGAGGGCAGGGGGCTTGAACACTGAAGCTTTCTTT.

Comment on this clonotype: Germline is not matched at one junction end, which may reflect a read error. The rearrangement uses TRBV6-1 and TRBJ2-4; no reliable D call. With the DNA end fitting TRBJ2-7 better, the J assignment may be wrong. The CDR3 contains 15 residues. Germline V gene sequence: CDR1 MNHNS, CDR2 SASEGT. CDR3 residues: CASSEAPREGYEQYF. The CDR3 bases are TGCGCCAGCAGTGAAGCACCAAGGGAAGGGTACGAGCAGTACTTC.

This clonotype was counted between two and nine times. This chain joins TRBV6-6 and TRBJ1-2, with a tentative D call TRBD1 (6 bases). Germline V gene sequence: CDR1 MNHNY, CDR2 SVGAGI (reference sequence). This CDR3 has 17 residues. V dropped 11 bases and J dropped 3 bases, with 28 bases sitting between them. The CDR3 here is CACQGLAGRTMDYGYTF. As DNA, the CDR3 is TGTGCCTGCCAGGGGCTGGCGGGCAGGACTATGGACTATGGCTACACCTTC.

This chain links TRBV20-1 with TRBJ1-4; possible D gene TRBD1, 5 bases. This CDR3 is built from 14 residues. The V end lost 2 bases, the J end lost 8 bases, and 15 bases lay between the germline ends. Germline V gene data show CDR1 as DFQATT and CDR2 as SNEGSKA (reference sequence). In DNA, the CDR3 is TGCAGTGCTAGAATTTCAGGGAGTAGGGAAAAACTGTTTTTT. Translated: CSARISGSREKLFF.

This chain links TRBV3-1 with TRBJ1-4, with TRBD1 as a possible D gene (5 bases). The germline V and J ends were trimmed by 4 bases and 5 bases, with 20 bases remaining between them. This CDR3 comprises 17 residues. CDR1 LGHDT and CDR2 YNNKEL come from the germline V gene (reference sequence). The chain's CDR3 is CASSPDRLLGANEKLFF. The DNA of the CDR3 is TGTGCCAGCAGCCCCGACCGGCTGTTAGGGGCGAATGAAAAACTGTTTTTT.

V usage is TRBV3-1 and J usage is TRBJ2-5; 9 bases align to TRBD2. Germline CDR1 reads LGHDT; CDR2 reads YNNKEL (reference sequence). J gave up 7 bases and V 1 base, and 13 bases lay outside the gene matches. CDR3 size: 17 residues. CDR3 sequence (DNA): TGTGCCAGCAGCCAAGGGGGGCATAGCGGGAGCTCGGGGACCCAGTACTTC. Encoded protein: CASSQGGHSGSSGTQYF.

In this sample, this clonotype turned up a few times. The gene calls are TRBV12-3 or TRBV12-4 and TRBJ2-7, with D possibly matching TRBD2 (6 bases). The CDR3 covers 14 residues. V gave up 3 bases and J gave up 4 bases, with 13 bases separating them. CDR3 sequence (DNA): TGTGCCAGCAGTTTTCGACTAGGGAGGTACGAGCAGTACTTC. Residues: CASSFRLGRYEQYF.

This clonotype was seen a handful of times. This chain connects TRBV29-1 to TRBJ1-1; 7 nucleotides match TRBD1. Germline V lookup: CDR1 SQVTM, CDR2 ANQGSEA. The CDR3 loop spans 13 amino acids. V trimming: 5 bases; J trimming: 4 bases; junction bases outside the gene matches: 7. DNA for the CDR3: TGCAGCGTTTCGACAGGGTTAGCCACTGAAGCTTTCTTT. As protein: CSVSTGLATEAFF. The complete variable domain, with remaining parts taken from reference TRBV29-1 and TRBJ1-1, reads SAVISQKPSRDICQRGTSLTIQCQVDSQVTMMFWYRQQPGQSLTLIATANQGSEATYESGFVIDKFPISRPNLTFSTLTVSNMSPEDSSIYLCSVSTGLATEAFFGQGTRLTVV.

The V call is TRBV4-2, the J call TRBJ2-3; 7 positions agree with TRBD2. Germline loops: CDR1 LGHNA, CDR2 YNFKEQ. V lost 0 bases to trimming and J lost 2 bases; unmatched junction nucleotides: 8. The CDR3 has 17 residues. CDR3 in DNA: TGTGCCAGCAGCCAAGAGGCAGGCGGGGGAGACACAGATACGCAGTATTTT. Protein sequence: CASSQEAGGGDTDTQYF.

This clonotype was counted only a few times. The chain couples TRBV12-3 or TRBV12-4 to TRBJ2-1, with D maybe TRBD1 (6 bases). The V end was cut by 1 base, the J end by 6 bases, with 10 bases between. The CDR3 length is 14 residues. CDR3 coding DNA: TGTGCCAGCAGTTTAGACAGGGTTACCAATGAGCAGTTCTTC. It is translated as CASSLDRVTNEQFF.

The chain uses TRBV18 and TRBJ2-4; 16 bases match TRBD2. The J call is uncertain, as TRBJ2-7 better fits the DNA end. The CDR3 contains 16 residues. The germline gives CDR1 KGHSH, CDR2 LQKENI. The CDR3 sequence is CASSPPGLAGGGEQYF. CDR3 DNA sequence: TGTGCCAGCTCACCACCGGGACTAGCGGGAGGGGGCGAGCAGTACTTC.

The CDR3 coding sequence is TGCAGTGCTTCGGGGACTAGCGGGGGGGCCAACTCCTACAATGAGCAGTTCTTC. Encoded protein: CSASGTSGGANSYNEQFF. V is TRBV20-1 and J is TRBJ2-1; 16 bases line up with TRBD2. The CDR3 consists of 18 residues. The germline V gene encodes CDR1 DFQATT and CDR2 SNEGSKA (reference sequence). The trim removed 5 bases at V and 0 bases at J, leaving 7 bases unmatched.

This clonotype was observed a handful of times. This chain uses TRBV6-5 with TRBJ2-6; no definite D call. Germline assignment: CDR1 MNHEY and CDR2 SVGAGI. This CDR3 has 15 residues. Trimming took off 8 bases at V and 0 bases at J, with 11 bases between the two ends. CDR3 residues: CASGKTDSGANVLTF. The CDR3 DNA reads as TGTGCCAGCGGCAAAACGGACTCTGGGGCCAACGTCCTGACTTTC.

This clonotype came up a few times. This chain joins TRBV4-1 and TRBJ2-1; D might be TRBD1 (6 bases). CDR1 is MGHRA and CDR2 is YSYEKL in the germline V gene. The CDR3 runs to 19 residues. V was pared by 0 bases and J by 1 base, with 19 bases between. CDR3 coding DNA: TGCGCCAGCAGCCAAGATCCCGCCGCAGGGGATCTGTCCTACAATGAGCAGTTCTTC. It encodes CASSQDPAAGDLSYNEQFF.

This chain connects TRBV29-1 to TRBJ1-2; 9 positions agree with TRBD1. The CDR3 consists of 12 residues. V was clipped by 2 bases and J by 9 bases; unmatched bases: 4. CDR1 SQVTM and CDR2 ANQGSEA come from the germline V gene. This chain's CDR3 is CSVEKGQGSYTF. CDR3 DNA sequence: TGCAGCGTTGAAAAGGGACAGGGTAGCTACACCTTC.

The chain recombines TRBV7-9 with TRBJ1-1; TRBD1 aligns across 11 bases. Looked up from germline, CDR1 is SEHNR and CDR2 is FQNEAQ (reference sequence). The J segment lost 4 bases and the V segment lost 8 bases, leaving 3 bases of the junction unmatched. The length of the CDR3 is 13 residues. CDR3 sequence (DNA): TGTGCCAGCCAGGGACAGGGGGGCACTGAAGCTTTCTTT. This translates into CASQGQGGTEAFF.

This clonotype turned up a few times. The V gene is TRBV20-1, the J gene TRBJ1-6, with D maybe TRBD1 (6 bases). The CDR3 covers 13 residues. CDR1 and CDR2 (germline): DFQATT, SNEGSKA (reference sequence). Trimming removed 4 bases from V and 7 bases from J, with 11 bases in between. Here the CDR3 reads CSAIRDTNSPLHF. The CDR3, as DNA: TGCAGTGCTATCCGGGACACCAATTCACCCCTCCACTTT.

This clonotype was recorded a few times. CDR3 loop: CASSSLAGGGHNEQFF. DNA of the CDR3: TGTGCCAGTAGTTCACTAGCGGGAGGGGGCCACAATGAGCAGTTCTTC. The J gene is TRBJ2-1, the V gene TRBV19; 13 bases are shared with TRBD2. With V trimmed by 5 bases and J by 5 bases, 6 bases remained unmatched. This CDR3 is 16 amino acids long. Per germline, CDR1 LNHDA and CDR2 SQIVND (reference sequence).

The chain combines TRBV11-2 with TRBJ2-1, with D possibly matching TRBD1 (5 bases). The CDR3 loop spans 15 amino acids. Germline V CDR1 and CDR2: SGHAT, FQNNGV. The V and J ends lost 4 bases and 8 bases respectively, with 18 bases between them. CDR3 protein: CASSSQIQLGDEQFF. The CDR3 DNA reads TGTGCCAGCAGCTCCCAGATACAGCTAGGGGATGAGCAGTTCTTC.

J is TRBJ2-1 and V is TRBV2; 9 nucleotides align to TRBD2. This CDR3 is built from 17 residues. The junction had 15 bases not matched to a gene; V was cut back by 2 bases and J by 10 bases. The V gene's germline CDR1 is SNHLY and CDR2 FYNNEI. CDR3 in DNA: TGTGCCAGCAGTGAAAGGTCGGCGGGACTAGCTTCCCAGGAGCAGTTCTTC. This sequence encodes CASSERSAGLASQEQFF.